This T cell receptor (beta chain) comes out of a study of a mutant IDH1 vaccine in newly diagnosed glioma. About the research overall: Week 35 was safety follow-up visit V12; week 47 was end-of-study visit V13.

Sequenced by immunoSEQ multiplex PCR; TCRdb stores in-frame clones only, minus some. The sample includes tens of thousands of clones, approximately 71% of them seen just once. Turning to this clone: Its antigen is unknown.

This sample's time point: week 47, end of study. In every dose of vaccine, 300 ug of mutant IDH1 20-mer peptide was given alongside topical imiquimod. The astrocytomas were IDH1-mutant, ATRX-negative, and WHO grade 3 or 4. Germline V gives CDR1 MGHDK, CDR2 SYGVNS. Trimming took off 1 base at V and 2 bases at J, with 6 bases between the two ends. The CDR3 is 13 residues long. This material consisted of PBMCs, taken from a glioma patient whose treatment included an IDH1 peptide vaccine. This clonotype originated in a man in his fifties with glioma. The rearrangement uses TRBV25-1 and TRBJ2-7; TRBD2 might be the D (6 bases). CDR3 in DNA: TGTGCCAGCAGTGAATGGGGGGCCTACGAGCAGTACTTC. Translated, it gives CASSEWGAYEQYF.